This T cell receptor beta chain was obtained from a study of monozygotic twins with inflammatory bowel disease. UMIs incorporating a 6-nucleotide sample barcode were appended by means of template switching. Each CDR3 protein gets one entry in TCRdb, which reprocessed the 5' RACE reads and gives no DNA. The table lists roughly 100,000 distinct CDR3 sequences. This CDR3 contains 18 residues. Germline V gene data show CDR1 as DFQATT and CDR2 as SNEGSKA (reference sequence). The V gene is TRBV20-1, the J gene TRBJ1-1. The TCR sequence derives from a human donor with ulcerative colitis or Crohn's disease, or a healthy co-twin of an affected twin (not recorded which). Sequencing was carried out using blood. This CDR3 reads CSARDPKTVAAKGPEAFF.